The table lists the clone carrying this TCR beta chain with many counts. The source of the sample is a study of regulatory T cells in long-lasting Graves disease. Sample time point: newly diagnosed GD, antithyroid drugs for less than 3 months. The TCR library was made from RNA extracted from PBMCs. HTBI primers from iRepertoire and Arm-PCR of CDR3 regions yielded the TCR beta libraries. TCRdb reprocessed the multiplex PCR reads with MiXCR, giving one entry per CDR3 protein. This sample yields about 320,000 distinct CDR3 sequences, of which roughly 18% are seen a single time; more than 35% belongs to the top ten. The input for sequencing was peripheral blood mononuclear cells (PBMCs), taken at new diagnosis, from a patient treated with antithyroid drugs. The clonotype comes from a female donor with Graves disease.

The CDR3 nucleotides read TGTGCCACCAAGGACAGTCGCGAGATCGACGAGCAGTACTTC. This sequence encodes CATKDSREIDEQYF. The rearrangement joins TRBV15 to TRBJ2-7, with D possibly matching TRBD1 (6 bases). Trimming stripped 7 bases from V and 5 bases from J, with 18 bases between. CDR3 length: 14 residues. The germline V gene encodes CDR1 LNHNV and CDR2 YYDKDF (reference sequence). The complete variable domain, with remaining parts taken from reference TRBV15 and TRBJ2-7, reads DAMVIQNPRYQVTQFGKPVTLSCSQTLNHNVMYWYQQKSSQAPKLLFHYYDKDFNNEADTPDNFQSRRPNTSFCFLDIRSPGLGDTAMYLCATKDSREIDEQYFGPGTRLTVT.